These T cell receptor beta chains were read from a single sample in a study of T-cell memory formation after mild COVID-19. In TCRdb, the 5' RACE reads were re-called with MiXCR into one record per CDR3 protein. The table lists 350,000 to 450,000 distinct CDR3 sequences, more than 20% of them singletons. The specimen was PBMCs or a T cell subset sorted from them (not recorded which). The receptors here all came from an adult woman who had mild COVID-19 (a few samples of this study predate the infection). Cell type and time point are not known. Both conserved end residues are part of each CDR3. The D gene is left open where the match is weak. The size field is filled for only some rows; it gives once, few, many or a size class.

d_gene | abundance | j_gene | v_gene | CDR3aa | CDR3nt
TRBD2 | - | TRBJ2-1 | TRBV4-3 | CASSQGPTGLAGVEQFF | TGCGCCAGCAGCCAGGGGCCAACGGGACTAGCGGGAGTTGAGCAGTTCTTC
- | few | TRBJ2-1 | TRBV6-1 | CASSGGGRENF | TGTGCCAGCAGTGGGGGGGGCAGGGAAAACTTC
TRBD2 | few | TRBJ2-5 | TRBV9 | CASSPRVGGREETQYF | TGTGCCAGCAGCCCCCGGGTTGGCGGGAGGGAAGAGACCCAGTACTTC
TRBD2 | few | TRBJ2-2 | TRBV7-9 | CASSSERERTGELFF | TGTGCCAGCAGCTCGGAGCGGGAGCGCACCGGGGAGCTGTTTTTT
TRBD2 | - | TRBJ2-1 | TRBV4-1 | CASSPPRAGGYNEQFF | TGCGCCAGCAGCCCCCCCCGAGCGGGGGGGTACAATGAGCAGTTCTTC
- | few | TRBJ2-3 | TRBV6-5 | CASSYRIADTQYF | TGTGCCAGCAGTTACAGGATAGCAGATACGCAGTATTTT
TRBD1 | - | TRBJ2-7 | TRBV7-8 | CASSLSKGQAIYEQYF | TGTGCCAGCAGCCTCTCGAAGGGACAGGCAATCTACGAGCAGTACTTC
- | - | TRBJ2-7 | TRBV9 | CASSVGDGPYEQYF | TGTGCCAGCAGCGTAGGGGACGGTCCATACGAGCAGTACTTC
TRBD2 | - | TRBJ2-1 | TRBV10-3 | CAIKETSGSRNNEQFF | TGTGCCATCAAGGAGACTAGCGGGAGTAGGAACAATGAGCAGTTCTTC
- | - | TRBJ2-1 | TRBV4-2 | CASSLRFDEQFF | TGTGCCAGCAGCCTGCGTTTTGATGAGCAGTTCTTC
- | - | TRBJ2-1 | TRBV6-5 | CASTANSGNEQFF | TGTGCCAGCACCGCTAATAGCGGCAATGAGCAGTTCTTC
- | many | TRBJ2-7 | TRBV3-1 | CASSPRDSLGQYF | TGTGCCAGCAGCCCGCGGGACTCGCTGGGGCAGTACTTC
- | - | TRBJ2-4 | TRBV7-9 | CASSLAGVNIQYF | TGTGCCAGCAGCTTAGCGGGGGTGAACATTCAGTACTTC
- | few | TRBJ1-1 | TRBV5-1 | CASSPPLTSNTEAFF | TGCGCCAGCAGCCCTCCACTGACCTCGAACACTGAAGCTTTCTTT
TRBD2 | few | TRBJ2-1 | TRBV14 | CASSQVHPTSEVYNEQFF | TGTGCCAGCAGCCAAGTTCACCCGACTAGCGAGGTTTACAATGAGCAGTTCTTC
TRBD1 | - | TRBJ1-3 | TRBV3-1 | CASSQDWDRSSGNTIYF | TGTGCCAGCAGCCAAGATTGGGACAGGAGCTCTGGAAACACCATATATTTT
TRBD2 | few | TRBJ2-5 | TRBV3-1 | CASSQKRGVRETQYF | TGTGCCAGCAGCCAGAAGCGGGGTGTGAGAGAGACCCAGTACTTC
- | - | TRBJ1-1 | TRBV6-5 | CASNHFMDTEAFF | TGTGCCAGCAACCATTTCATGGACACTGAAGCTTTCTTT
- | - | TRBJ2-1 | TRBV7-3 | CASSKTGMGNEQFF | TGTGCCAGCAGCAAAACCGGGATGGGGAATGAGCAGTTCTTC
TRBD2 | few | TRBJ2-5 | TRBV6-2/TRBV6-3 | CASSPSGRAGYWKTQYF | TGTGCCAGCAGTCCTAGCGGGAGAGCCGGTTATTGGAAGACCCAGTACTTC
- | - | TRBJ2-3 | TRBV7-2 | CASSRDASTDTQYF | TGTGCCAGCTCCAGGGATGCTAGCACAGATACGCAGTATTTT
- | - | TRBJ1-1 | TRBV7-9 | CASSLVVYGGLEAFF | TGTGCCAGCAGCTTAGTTGTCTATGGGGGGCTTGAAGCTTTCTTT
TRBD1 | - | TRBJ1-1 | TRBV29-1 | CSVDGTGNGEAFF | TGCAGCGTTGATGGGACAGGGAACGGTGAGGCTTTCTTT
- | - | TRBJ2-1 | TRBV24-1 | CATSEGTYNEQFF | TGTGCCACCAGTGAAGGAACTTACAATGAGCAGTTCTTC
TRBD1 | few | TRBJ2-5 | TRBV7-6 | CASSFDRGWETQYF | TGTGCCAGCAGCTTTGACAGGGGCTGGGAGACCCAGTACTTC
- | - | TRBJ1-2 | TRBV20-1 | CSASFRGMDGYTF | TGCAGTGCCAGTTTTCGGGGGATGGATGGCTACACCTTC
- | - | TRBJ2-5 | TRBV19 | CASSMPGPETQYF | TGTGCCAGTAGTATGCCCGGGCCAGAGACCCAGTACTTC
- | - | TRBJ2-1 | TRBV18 | CASSPGAAGANNEQFF | TGTGCCAGCTCACCGGGGGCGGCGGGGGCTAACAATGAGCAGTTCTTC
- | few | TRBJ2-5 | TRBV12-3/TRBV12-4 | CASSLGKTQYF | TGTGCCAGCAGTTTAGGGAAGACCCAGTACTTC
TRBD1 | few | TRBJ1-2 | TRBV24-1 | CATSDSAGTEYGYTF | TGTGCCACCAGTGACAGTGCCGGGACAGAGTATGGCTACACCTTC
- | - | TRBJ1-1 | TRBV25-1 | CASSEYSAGANTEAFF | TGTGCCAGCAGTGAATATAGCGCAGGGGCGAACACTGAAGCTTTCTTT
TRBD1 | few | TRBJ2-1 | TRBV27 | CASSETGGASGEQFF | TGTGCCAGCAGTGAGACAGGGGGCGCGTCAGGGGAGCAGTTCTTC
- | - | TRBJ1-2 | TRBV28 | CASSLLVVYGYTF | TGTGCCAGCAGTTTATTGGTTGTGTATGGCTACACCTTC
- | few | TRBJ2-3 | TRBV5-5 | CASSPYLPGHGGVGDTQYF | TGTGCCAGCAGCCCATACCTCCCGGGACACGGAGGAGTTGGAGATACGCAGTATTTT
TRBD2 | few | TRBJ2-3 | TRBV11-3 | CASSRLAGGGDTQYF | TGTGCCAGCAGCCGACTAGCGGGAGGGGGAGATACGCAGTATTTT
- | - | TRBJ2-3 | TRBV4-3 | CASSQEGFADTQYF | TGCGCCAGCAGCCAAGAGGGGTTTGCAGATACGCAGTATTTT
TRBD1 | - | TRBJ2-1 | TRBV12-3/TRBV12-4 | CASSLTGQDPYNEQFF | TGTGCCAGCAGTTTAACGGGACAGGACCCCTACAATGAGCAGTTCTTC
- | - | TRBJ1-1 | TRBV4-2 | CASSRLGLERPEAFF | TGTGCCAGCAGCCGATTGGGGCTAGAGCGCCCTGAAGCTTTCTTT
- | - | TRBJ2-5 | TRBV18 | CASSPPTGQETQYF | TGTGCCAGCTCACCACCTACAGGCCAAGAGACCCAGTACTTC
TRBD1 | - | TRBJ2-5 | TRBV12-3/TRBV12-4 | CASSFGDRGRVRQETQYF | TGTGCCAGCAGTTTTGGTGACAGGGGTAGGGTTAGGCAAGAGACCCAGTACTTC
TRBD1 | - | TRBJ1-1 | TRBV11-3 | CASRSPSRTGGNTEAFF | TGTGCCAGCAGATCTCCTTCCAGGACAGGCGGGAACACTGAAGCTTTCTTT
TRBD2 | many | TRBJ2-1 | TRBV5-4 | CASSRTSGYYNEQFF | TGTGCCAGCAGCAGGACTAGCGGGTACTACAATGAGCAGTTCTTC
- | few | TRBJ1-2 | TRBV12-3/TRBV12-4 | CASSLRGTPNYGYTF | TGTGCCAGCAGTTTAAGGGGGACTCCTAACTATGGCTACACCTTC
- | - | TRBJ2-1 | TRBV18 | CASSLTGGLYNEQFF | TGTGCCAGCTCACTAACCGGCGGGCTATACAATGAGCAGTTCTTC
- | few | TRBJ1-2 | TRBV29-1 | CSAEDWVGYGYTF | TGCAGCGCCGAAGATTGGGTTGGGTATGGCTACACCTTC